These 3 T cell receptor beta chains were sequenced from one sample in a study of blood T cell repertoires in COVID-19. Measured with immunoSEQ multiplex PCR; TCRdb has only the in-frame clones, and not every one. The sample holds about 59,000 clones, around 80% seen once. Sequencing was performed on peripheral blood. These receptors originate from a human donor in a cohort sampled during active COVID-19.

V and J are TRBV5-1 and TRBJ1-6; 8 positions agree with TRBD1. Germline V gene sequence: CDR1 SGHRS, CDR2 YFSETQ. Trimming removed 2 bases from V and 10 bases from J; junction bases left unmatched: 8. The CDR3 extends over 15 amino acids. The CDR3 protein is CASSFVRTGTSPLHF. The CDR3 DNA is TGCGCCAGCAGCTTCGTACGGACAGGGACGTCACCCCTCCACTTT.

The chain couples TRBV14 to TRBJ2-7; weak D call: TRBD2 (5 bases). The CDR3 contains 12 residues. Per germline, CDR1 SGHDN and CDR2 FVKESK. V was pared by 3 bases and J by 5 bases, with 8 bases between. CDR3 residues: CASSHSVDEQYF. In nucleotides, the CDR3 is TGTGCCAGCAGCCATAGCGTTGACGAGCAGTACTTC.

This clone occurred once. The rearrangement links TRBV7-2 to TRBJ2-7; TRBD2 matches 11 bases. CDR1 and CDR2 (germline): SGHTA, FQGNSA. V lost 0 bases and J lost 5; bases outside the gene matches: 3. There are 15 residues in the CDR3. The DNA for the CDR3 is TGTGCCAGCAGCTTAGCAGGACTAGCGGGTAACGAGCAGTACTTC. Its protein is CASSLAGLAGNEQYF.